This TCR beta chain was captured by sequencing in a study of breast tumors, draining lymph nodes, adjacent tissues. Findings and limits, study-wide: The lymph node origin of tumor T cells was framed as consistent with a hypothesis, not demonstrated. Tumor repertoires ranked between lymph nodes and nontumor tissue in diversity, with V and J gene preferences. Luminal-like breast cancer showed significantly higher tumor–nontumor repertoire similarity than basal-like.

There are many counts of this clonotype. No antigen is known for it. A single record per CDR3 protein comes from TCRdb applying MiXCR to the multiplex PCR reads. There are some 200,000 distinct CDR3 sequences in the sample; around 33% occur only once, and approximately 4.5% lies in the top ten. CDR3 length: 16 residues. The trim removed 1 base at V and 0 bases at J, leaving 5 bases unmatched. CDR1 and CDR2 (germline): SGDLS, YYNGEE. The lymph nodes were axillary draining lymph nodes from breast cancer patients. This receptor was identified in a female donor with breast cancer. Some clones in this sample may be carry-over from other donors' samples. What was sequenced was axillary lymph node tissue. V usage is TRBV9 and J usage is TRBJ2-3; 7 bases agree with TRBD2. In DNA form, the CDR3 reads TGTGCCAGCAGCGTACCGCGGGAGTCTAGCACAGATACGCAGTATTTT. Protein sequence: CASSVPRESSTDTQYF.